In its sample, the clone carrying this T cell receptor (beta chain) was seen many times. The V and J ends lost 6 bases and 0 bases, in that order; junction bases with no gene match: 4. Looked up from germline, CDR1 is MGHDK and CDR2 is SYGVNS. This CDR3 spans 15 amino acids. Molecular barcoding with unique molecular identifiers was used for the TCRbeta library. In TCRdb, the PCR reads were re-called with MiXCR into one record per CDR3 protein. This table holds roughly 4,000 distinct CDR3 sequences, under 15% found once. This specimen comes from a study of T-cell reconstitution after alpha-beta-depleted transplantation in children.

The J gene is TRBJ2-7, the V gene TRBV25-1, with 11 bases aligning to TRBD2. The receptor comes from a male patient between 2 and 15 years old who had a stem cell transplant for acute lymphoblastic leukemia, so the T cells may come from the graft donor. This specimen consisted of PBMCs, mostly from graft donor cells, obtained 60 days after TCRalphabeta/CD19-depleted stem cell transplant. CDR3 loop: CASSPTSGASYEQYF. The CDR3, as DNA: TGTGCCAGCAGCCCGACTAGCGGGGCCTCCTACGAGCAGTACTTC.